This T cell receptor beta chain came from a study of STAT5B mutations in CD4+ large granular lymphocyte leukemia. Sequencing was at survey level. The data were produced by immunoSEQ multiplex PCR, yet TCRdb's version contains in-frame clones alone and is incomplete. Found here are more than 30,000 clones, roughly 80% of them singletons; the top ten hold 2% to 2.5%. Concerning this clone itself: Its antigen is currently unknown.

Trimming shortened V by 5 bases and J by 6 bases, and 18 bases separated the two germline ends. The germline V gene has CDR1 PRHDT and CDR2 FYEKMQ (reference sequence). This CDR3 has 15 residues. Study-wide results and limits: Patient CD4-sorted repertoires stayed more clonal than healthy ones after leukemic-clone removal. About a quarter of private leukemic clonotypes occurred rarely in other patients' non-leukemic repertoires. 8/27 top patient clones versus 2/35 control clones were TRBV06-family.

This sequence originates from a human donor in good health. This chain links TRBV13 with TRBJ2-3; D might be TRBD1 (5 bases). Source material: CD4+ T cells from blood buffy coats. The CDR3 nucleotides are TGTGCCAGCAGCCCACGGACACTGGTCGGGGATACGCAGTATTTT. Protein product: CASSPRTLVGDTQYF.